Sequencing of this TCR beta chain was carried out in a study of graft-versus-host responses after intestinal transplantation. Study-wide context: Transplants given to recipients were multivisceral, liver-intestinal, or isolated intestinal. Recipients uniformly received anti-thymocyte globulin induction, followed by tacrolimus and steroids for two to four years. Study results and limitations: Graft-donor T cell macrochimerism coincided with high graft-versus-host to host-versus-graft clonal ratios in allografts. GvH clones turned up in recipient marrow; some had shown up first in ileum or blood.

V was shortened by 6 bases and J by 6 bases, with 11 bases between the two germline ends. The germline V gene has CDR1 MGHDK and CDR2 SYGVNS. The CDR3 loop spans 12 amino acids. Generated by immunoSEQ multiplex PCR, the TCRdb table keeps only in-frame clones and is missing some. The table lists about 25,000 clones, more than 75% of them singletons. Comments on this clone: What it recognizes is unknown.

This receptor was identified in a human donor who was the organ donor for an intestinal transplant. V gene TRBV25-1 combines with J gene TRBJ1-2; D may be TRBD1 (6 bases). Source: unstimulated CD8+ T cells sorted from spleen or lymph node cells, taken before transplant. CDR3 sequence reads: CASSWGADGYTF. CDR3 in DNA: TGTGCCAGCAGCTGGGGGGCTGATGGCTACACCTTC.